This T cell receptor (beta chain) is from a study of regulatory T cells in long-lasting Graves disease. Study-level findings and limits: Persistent disease was characterized by preferential usage of TRBV28, TRBJ1-2 and TRBJ2-5.

Through Arm-PCR of CDR3 regions and iRepertoire HTBI primers, TCR beta libraries were built. TCRdb ran MiXCR on the multiplex PCR reads and lists one entry per CDR3 protein. The sample contains some 420,000 distinct CDR3 sequences, about 20% of which appear only once. V was clipped by 6 bases and J by 5 bases, with 8 bases between them. CDR1 is SNHLY, CDR2 FYNNEI, per germline. This CDR3 is 11 amino acids long. Time point specified: persistent/refractory GD, antithyroid drugs over 5 years with positive TRAb. Scientists built the TCR library using RNA that was extracted from PBMCs. This clonotype was detected many times. Its antigen is undetermined.

The chain uses TRBV2 and TRBJ2-7; D unclear. This TCR was sampled from a female donor with Graves disease. The source was peripheral blood mononuclear cells (PBMCs), collected when the disease was refractory, from a patient treated with antithyroid drugs. CDR3 loop: CASSVANEQYF. The CDR3 nucleotides read TGTGCCAGCAGCGTTGCTAACGAGCAGTACTTC.